Shown below are 18 T cell receptor beta chains from a single sample sequenced in a study of blood T cell repertoires in COVID-19. Assay used: immunoSEQ multiplex PCR; TCRdb lists only in-frame clones, some missing. The sample gives 50,000 or so clones, 83% of which show up once; 16% is in the top ten. Specimen: peripheral blood. The receptors originated from a man aged 35-49 years with acute or convalescent COVID-19.

The V and J genes are TRBV11-2 and TRBJ2-3; 11 bases agree with TRBD2. The germline V gene has CDR1 SGHAT and CDR2 FQNNGV. The CDR3 length is 16 residues. Trimming cost V 3 bases and J 4 bases; bases outside gene matches: 6. The CDR3: CASSFILAGASDTQYF. The CDR3 nucleotides are TGTGCCAGCAGCTTTATACTAGCGGGGGCCTCAGATACGCAGTATTTT.

The chain combines TRBV29-1 with TRBJ1-5; 8 nucleotides match TRBD1. With 4 bases clipped from V and 4 bases from J, the junction kept 3 bases outside the gene matches. This CDR3 is built from 13 residues. Germline loops: CDR1 SQVTM, CDR2 ANQGSEA. The CDR3 DNA reads TGCAGCGTTGGCAGGGGGCTTAATCAGCCCCAGCATTTT. Encoded protein: CSVGRGLNQPQHF.

The chain recombines TRBV7-2 with TRBJ2-7; possible D gene TRBD2, 6 bases. Trimming left V 2 bases short and J 3 bases short, with 14 bases between. This CDR3 region has 15 residues. Germline CDR1 is SGHTA and CDR2 is FQGNSA. The CDR3: CASSLKVSGLYEQYF. The CDR3 nucleotides are TGTGCCAGCAGCTTAAAGGTCAGCGGGCTCTACGAGCAGTACTTC.

The gene calls are TRBV18 and TRBJ2-3, with D tentatively TRBD1 (6 bases). In germline, CDR1 is KGHSH, CDR2 LQKENI. V was pared by 2 bases and J by 4 bases, with 10 bases between. The CDR3 runs to 14 residues. CDR3 amino acids: CASSPNTGPDTQYF. The DNA of the CDR3 is TGTGCCAGCTCACCAAATACAGGGCCAGATACGCAGTATTTT.

CDR3 in amino acids: CASSPRDIKYF. Written as DNA, the CDR3 is TGTGCCAGCAGTCCCCGGGACATTAAGTACTTC. The rearrangement joins TRBV28 to TRBJ2-7; D is possibly TRBD1 (6 bases). CDR3 length: 11 amino acids. Trimming took off 5 bases at V and 11 bases at J, with 13 bases between the two ends. CDR1 and CDR2 from the germline V gene are MDHEN and SYDVKM.

The chain is built from TRBV5-1 and TRBJ1-1, with 7 nucleotides matching TRBD1. V was clipped by 2 bases and J by 0 bases; unmatched bases: 7. The V gene's germline CDR1 is SGHRS and CDR2 YFSETQ. The CDR3 totals 16 residues. The CDR3 bases are TGCGCCAGCAGCTTACGGGACAGACCAATGAACACTGAAGCTTTCTTT. This sequence encodes CASSLRDRPMNTEAFF.

This chain uses TRBV12-5 with TRBJ2-4; 8 nucleotides match TRBD1. With 8 bases clipped from V and 4 bases from J, the junction kept 10 bases outside the gene matches. The CDR3 has 15 amino acids. The germline gives CDR1 LGHNT, CDR2 FRNRAP. The CDR3 DNA is TGTGCTAGTTCAGATGGTGGACAGGGAAAAAACATTCAGTACTTC. Residues: CASSDGGQGKNIQYF. The variable domain in full, with the rest retrieved from reference TRBV12-5 and TRBJ2-4, is DARVTQTPRHKVTEMGQEVTMRCQPILGHNTVFWYRQTMMQGLELLAYFRNRAPLDDSGMPKDRFSAEMPDATLATLKIQPSEPRDSAVYFCASSDGGQGKNIQYFGAGTRLSVL.

This rearrangement joins TRBV24-1 to TRBJ2-7; 9 bases match TRBD1. After removal of 7 bases from V and 1 base from J, the junction contained 7 bases not matched to a gene. There are 15 residues in the CDR3. Germline-derived CDR1 and CDR2 are KGHDR and SFDVKD. The CDR3 nucleotides are TGTGCCACCAGCGCGAGGACAGGGGCTTCCTACGAGCAGTACGTC. Protein: CATSARTGASYEQYV.

The V gene is TRBV7-2, the J gene TRBJ2-7, with 9 bases identical to TRBD1. Germline CDR1 and CDR2: SGHTA and FQGNSA. There are 17 residues in the CDR3. The V and J ends lost 4 bases and 8 bases, in that order; junction bases with no gene match: 18. Written as DNA, the CDR3 is TGTGCCAGCAGCTGGGGGACAGGGCGATCGATTCTTGCTCAGCAGTACTTC. It specifies CASSWGTGRSILAQQYF.

This chain joins TRBV7-2 and TRBJ2-5; 12 positions match TRBD1. In germline, CDR1 is SGHTA, CDR2 FQGNSA. With V trimmed by 6 bases and J by 4 bases, 6 bases remained unmatched. The CDR3 length is 15 residues. Here the CDR3 DNA reads TGTGCCAGCAGTACCGGGACAGGGGGCCGAGAGACCCAGTACTTC. The encoded protein is CASSTGTGGRETQYF.

This chain connects TRBV10-1 to TRBJ1-1, with D possibly matching TRBD1 (5 bases). Trimming left V 0 bases short and J 0 bases short, with 8 bases between. This CDR3 comprises 15 residues. The V gene's germline CDR1 is WNHNN and CDR2 SYGVQD (reference sequence). The DNA for the CDR3 is TGCGCCAGCAGTGAGTCGCGGGGCATGAACACTGAAGCTTTCTTT. It encodes CASSESRGMNTEAFF.

The J gene is TRBJ1-6, the V gene TRBV3-1 (or the pseudogene TRBV3-2); a weak D match, TRBD1 (6 bases). The CDR3 sequence is 16 residues long. V was trimmed by 3 bases and J by 10 bases, leaving 19 bases between them. CDR1 and CDR2 from the germline V gene are LGHDT and YNNKEL (reference sequence). The CDR3 sequence is CASSQAQQGYGSPLHF. The CDR3 nucleotides read TGTGCCAGCAGCCAGGCTCAACAGGGATACGGGTCACCCCTCCACTTT.

This chain connects TRBV10-1 to TRBJ2-7; D is perhaps TRBD2 (5 bases). The CDR3 has 14 amino acids. Trimming pared 2 bases from V and 2 bases from J, leaving 10 bases between. Germline assignment: CDR1 WNHNN and CDR2 SYGVQD (reference sequence). The CDR3 reads CASSEEGAAYEQYF. Written as DNA, the CDR3 is TGCGCCAGCAGTGAGGAGGGCGCCGCCTACGAGCAGTACTTC.

This sequence joins TRBV6-5 and TRBJ2-5; the match to TRBD2 covers 8 bases. After removal of 7 bases from V and 5 bases from J, the junction contained 9 bases not matched to a gene. CDR3 length: 14 amino acids. Germline loops: CDR1 MNHEY, CDR2 SVGAGI. CDR3 protein: CASNRNGGAETQYF. CDR3 coding DNA: TGTGCCAGCAATCGTAACGGGGGGGCGGAGACCCAGTACTTC.

This clone came up once. This chain joins TRBV11-2 and TRBJ1-2; TRBD1 matches at 8 bases. The V gene's germline CDR1 is SGHAT and CDR2 FQNNGV. V shed 6 bases and J 13 bases; nucleotides not matched to a gene: 10. This CDR3 comprises 12 residues. In nucleotides, the CDR3 is TGTGCCAGCAGTTACGGACAGGGTGTGTTCACCTTC. The encoded protein is CASSYGQGVFTF. The whole variable domain, remainder taken from reference TRBV11-2 and TRBJ1-2, is EAGVAQSPRYKIIEKRQSVAFWCNPISGHATLYWYQQILGQGPKLLIQFQNNGVVDDSQLPKDRFSAERLKGVDSTLKIQPAKLEDSAVYLCASSYGQGVFTFGSGTRLTVV.

The V and J genes are TRBV19 and TRBJ2-3, with 10 bases fitting TRBD2. Germline V CDR1 and CDR2: LNHDA, SQIVND (reference sequence). Losses at the gene ends were 6 bases for V and 1 base for J; bases not matched to a gene: 4. CDR3 length: 15 amino acids. The CDR3 protein is CASRTGTSGTDTQYF. CDR3 sequence (DNA): TGTGCCAGTAGGACCGGGACTAGCGGCACAGATACGCAGTATTTT. Full variable domain (outside the CDR3, taken from reference TRBV19 and TRBJ2-3): DGGITQSPKYLFRKEGQNVTLSCEQNLNHDAMYWYRQDPGQGLRLIYYSQIVNDFQKGDIAEGYSVSREKKESFPLTVTSAQKNPTAFYLCASRTGTSGTDTQYFGPGTRLTVL.

This clone was observed a handful of times. The gene calls are TRBV5-8 and TRBJ2-2; TRBD1 is a possible D gene (6 bases). The CDR3 has 14 amino acids. The V gene's germline CDR1 is SGHTS and CDR2 YDEGEE. V lost 1 base and J 5 bases, leaving 9 bases between the germline ends. The CDR3 here is CASSLQGRTGELFF. The CDR3 DNA is TGTGCCAGCAGCTTGCAGGGGAGAACCGGGGAGCTGTTTTTT.

Comments on this clone: Other nucleotide sequences from this sample produce the same CDR3. V is TRBV24-1 and J is TRBJ1-2, with TRBD1 as a possible D gene (5 bases). V was cut by 7 bases and J by 0 bases, with 8 bases left in between. This CDR3 is 13 amino acids long. Germline values: CDR1 KGHDR, CDR2 SFDVKD. Here the CDR3 reads CATSRGANYGYTF. CDR3 coding DNA: TGTGCCACCAGCCGGGGGGCTAACTATGGCTACACCTTC.